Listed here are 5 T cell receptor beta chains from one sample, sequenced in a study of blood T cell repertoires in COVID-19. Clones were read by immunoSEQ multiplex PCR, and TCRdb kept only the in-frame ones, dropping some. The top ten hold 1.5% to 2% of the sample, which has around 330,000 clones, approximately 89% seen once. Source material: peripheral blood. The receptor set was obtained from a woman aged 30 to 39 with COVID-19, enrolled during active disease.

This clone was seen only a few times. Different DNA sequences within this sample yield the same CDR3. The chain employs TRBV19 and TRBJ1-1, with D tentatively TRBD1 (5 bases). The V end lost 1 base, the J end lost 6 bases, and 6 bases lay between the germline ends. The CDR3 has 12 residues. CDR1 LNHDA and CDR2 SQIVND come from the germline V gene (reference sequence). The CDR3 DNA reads TGTGCCAGTAGTATAGGGGGGGCTGAAGCTTTCTTT. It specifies CASSIGGAEAFF.

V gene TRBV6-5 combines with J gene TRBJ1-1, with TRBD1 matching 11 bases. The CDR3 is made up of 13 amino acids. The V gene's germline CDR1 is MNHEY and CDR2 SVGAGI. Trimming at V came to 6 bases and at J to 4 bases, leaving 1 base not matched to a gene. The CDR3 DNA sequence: TGTGCCAGCAGCGGGACAGGGGGCACTGAAGCTTTCTTT. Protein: CASSGTGGTEAFF.

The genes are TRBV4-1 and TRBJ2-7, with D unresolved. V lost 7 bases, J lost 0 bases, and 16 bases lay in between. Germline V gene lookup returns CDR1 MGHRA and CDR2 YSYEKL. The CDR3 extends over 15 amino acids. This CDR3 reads CASTTTPTSSYEQYF. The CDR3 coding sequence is TGCGCCAGCACCACTACCCCGACCAGCTCCTACGAGCAGTACTTC.

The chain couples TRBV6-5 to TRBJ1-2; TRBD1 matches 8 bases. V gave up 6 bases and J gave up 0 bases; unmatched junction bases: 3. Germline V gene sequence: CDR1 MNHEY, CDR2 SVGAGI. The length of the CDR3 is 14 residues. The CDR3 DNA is TGTGCCAGCAGGCAGACAGGGGCTAACTATGGCTACACCTTC. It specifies CASRQTGANYGYTF.

CDR3 sequence reads: CASSYREGIEAFF. DNA of the CDR3: TGTGCCAGCAGTTACAGGGAGGGAATTGAAGCTTTCTTT. This chain uses TRBV6-5 with TRBJ1-1; D call uncertain. Trimming removed 2 bases from V and 7 bases from J, with 11 bases in between. The germline V gene encodes CDR1 MNHEY and CDR2 SVGAGI. The CDR3 consists of 13 residues.